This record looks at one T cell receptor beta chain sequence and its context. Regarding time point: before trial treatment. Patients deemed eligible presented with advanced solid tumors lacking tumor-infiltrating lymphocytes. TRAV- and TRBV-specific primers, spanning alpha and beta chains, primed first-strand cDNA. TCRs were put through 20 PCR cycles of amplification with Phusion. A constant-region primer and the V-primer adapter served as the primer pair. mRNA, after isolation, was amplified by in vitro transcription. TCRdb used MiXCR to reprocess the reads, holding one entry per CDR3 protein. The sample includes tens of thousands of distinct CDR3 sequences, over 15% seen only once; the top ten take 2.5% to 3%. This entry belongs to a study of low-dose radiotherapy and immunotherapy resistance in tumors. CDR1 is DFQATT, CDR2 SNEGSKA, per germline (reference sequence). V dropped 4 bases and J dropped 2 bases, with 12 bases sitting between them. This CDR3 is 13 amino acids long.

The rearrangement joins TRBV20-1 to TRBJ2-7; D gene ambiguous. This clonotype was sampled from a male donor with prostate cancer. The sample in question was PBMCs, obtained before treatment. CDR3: CSATSQDTYEQYF. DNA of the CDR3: TGCAGTGCTACGTCCCAAGACACCTACGAGCAGTACTTC.